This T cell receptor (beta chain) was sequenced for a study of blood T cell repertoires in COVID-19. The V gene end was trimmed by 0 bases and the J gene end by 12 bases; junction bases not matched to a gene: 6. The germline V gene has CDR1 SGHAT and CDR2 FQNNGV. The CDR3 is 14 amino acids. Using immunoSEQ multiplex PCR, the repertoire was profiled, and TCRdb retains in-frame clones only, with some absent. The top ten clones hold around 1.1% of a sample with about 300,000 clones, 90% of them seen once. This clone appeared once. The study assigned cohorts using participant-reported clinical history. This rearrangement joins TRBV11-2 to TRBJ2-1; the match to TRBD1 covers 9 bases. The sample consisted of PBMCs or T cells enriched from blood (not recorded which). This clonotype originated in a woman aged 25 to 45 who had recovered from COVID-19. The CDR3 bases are TGTGCCAGCAGCTTAGAACAGGGGGCGGGTAGGCAGTTCTTC. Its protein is CASSLEQGAGRQFF.